This T cell receptor beta chain was identified during a study of blood T cells in healthy people across ages. For the second PCR, which ran for about 6 to 12 cycles, a sample-barcoded 5' primer and a J-beta primer mix were used. TCRdb redid the calling of the 5' RACE reads with MiXCR, one entry per CDR3 protein. The data hold over 600,000 distinct CDR3 sequences, with about 42% observed a single time. The table lists this clonotype with many counts. The CDR3 length is 16 residues. J lost 1 base, V lost 5 bases, and 7 bases had no gene match. CDR1 SGHNT and CDR2 YENEEA come from the germline V gene. The source of this sequence is an older man in good health. The sample consisted of blood. The rearrangement uses TRBV11-3 and TRBJ2-3, with TRBD1 matching over 9 bases. The CDR3 protein is CASSARTGARTDTQYF. Written as DNA, the CDR3 is TGTGCCAGCAGCGCTCGGACAGGGGCCCGCACAGATACGCAGTATTTT.